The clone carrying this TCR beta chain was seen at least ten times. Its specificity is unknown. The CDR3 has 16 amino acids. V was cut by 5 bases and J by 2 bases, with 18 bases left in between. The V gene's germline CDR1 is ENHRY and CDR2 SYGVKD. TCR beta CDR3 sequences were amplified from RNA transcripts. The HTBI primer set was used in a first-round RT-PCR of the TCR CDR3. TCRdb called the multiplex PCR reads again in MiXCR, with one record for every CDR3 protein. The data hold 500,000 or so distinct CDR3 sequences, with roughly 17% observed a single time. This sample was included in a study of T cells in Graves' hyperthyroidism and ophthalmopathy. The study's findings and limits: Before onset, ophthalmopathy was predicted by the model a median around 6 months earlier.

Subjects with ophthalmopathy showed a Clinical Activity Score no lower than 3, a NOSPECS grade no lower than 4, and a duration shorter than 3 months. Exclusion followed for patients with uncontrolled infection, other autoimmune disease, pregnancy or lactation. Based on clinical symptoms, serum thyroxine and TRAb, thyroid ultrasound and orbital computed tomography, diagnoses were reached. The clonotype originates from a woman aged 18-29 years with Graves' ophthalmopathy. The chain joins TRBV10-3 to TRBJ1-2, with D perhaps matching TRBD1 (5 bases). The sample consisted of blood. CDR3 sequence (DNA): TGTGCCATCAGTATGTCGCAATTGACAGCCAACTATGGCTACACCTTC. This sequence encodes CAISMSQLTANYGYTF.